Listed below are T cell receptor beta chains from one sample, sequenced in a study of shared clonotypes between healthy human individuals. Assay used: immunoSEQ multiplex PCR; TCRdb lists only in-frame clones, some missing. This table holds 2,500,000 or so clones, 90% to 95% found once. Source material: naive CD4+ T cells sorted from blood. The receptor set was obtained from a man between 18 and 35 years old in good health. CDR3s include the opening cysteine and the closing phenylalanine or tryptophan. A D gene is named only where the DNA matches it firmly. Size values are once, few and many counts, or a class for expanded clones, and some rows have none.

clone_size | d_call | j_call | v_call | cdr3_aa | cdr3_nt
. | TRBD2 | TRBJ2-1 | TRBV7-2 | CASSLEVTSSSEQFF | TGTGCCAGCAGCTTAGAAGTGACTAGCTCGAGTGAGCAGTTCTTC
. | . | TRBJ2-7 | TRBV5-6 | CASSLGGQGPYEQYF | TGTGCCAGCAGCTTGGGTGGGCAGGGGCCCTACGAGCAGTACTTC
. | TRBD1 | TRBJ2-2 | TRBV10-3 | CATRTGGQSHNTGELFF | TGTGCCACCCGGACAGGGGGACAATCCCATAACACCGGGGAGCTGTTTTTT
. | . | TRBJ2-5 | TRBV5-4 | CASSLSGAQETQYF | TGTGCCAGCAGCTTGTCGGGAGCCCAAGAGACCCAGTACTTC
once | TRBD2 | TRBJ2-3 | TRBV7-2 | CASSFKGLAGGFFTDTQYF | TGTGCCAGCAGCTTCAAGGGACTAGCGGGGGGGTTCTTCACAGATACGCAGTATTTT
. | . | TRBJ2-5 | TRBV19 | CASSMQTRRLETQYF | TGTGCCAGTAGTATGCAAACCAGGAGGTTAGAGACCCAGTACTTC
. | TRBD1 | TRBJ2-1 | TRBV18 | CASSLDRVGGEQFF | TGTGCCAGCTCACTGGACAGGGTTGGGGGTGAGCAGTTCTTC
. | . | TRBJ2-2 | TRBV9 | CASTPRGEGYSGELFF | TGTGCCAGCACCCCAAGGGGAGAGGGTTATTCCGGGGAGCTGTTTTTT
. | . | TRBJ2-5 | TRBV4-2 | CASSQEGTSLMETQYF | TGTGCCAGCAGCCAAGAGGGGACTTCCCTCATGGAGACCCAGTACTTC
. | TRBD1 | TRBJ2-7 | TRBV11-2 | CASSSGGSEQYF | TGTGCCAGCAGCTCAGGGGGTTCCGAGCAGTACTTC
. | TRBD1 | TRBJ1-2 | TRBV5-4 | CASSLGGQGWGYTF | TGTGCCAGCAGCTTGGGCGGACAGGGCTGGGGCTACACCTTC
. | TRBD2 | TRBJ2-1 | TRBV4-1 | CASSQALTSVGVAYNEQFF | TGCGCCAGCAGCCAAGCTCTGACTAGCGTAGGGGTAGCCTACAATGAGCAGTTCTTC
. | . | TRBJ2-3 | TRBV7-9 | CASSYGALSTDTQYF | TGTGCCAGCAGCTACGGTGCGTTAAGCACAGATACGCAGTATTTT
. | . | TRBJ2-1 | TRBV30 | CAWRTSSYNEQFF | TGTGCCTGGAGGACTAGCTCCTACAATGAGCAGTTCTTC
. | . | TRBJ2-1 | TRBV12-5 | CASGPDSYNEQFF | TGTGCTAGTGGTCCCGACAGCTACAATGAGCAGTTCTTC
. | . | TRBJ1-5 | TRBV28 | CASLKGSEPQHF | TGTGCCAGCTTAAAAGGGTCGGAGCCCCAGCATTTT
once | TRBD2 | TRBJ2-1 | TRBV5-1 | CASSLGAGANNEQFF | TGCGCCAGCAGCTTGGGAGCGGGGGCTAACAATGAGCAGTTCTTC
. | . | TRBJ2-2 | TRBV19 | CASSIGSGTANTGELFF | TGTGCCAGTAGTATCGGTAGTGGGACCGCGAACACCGGGGAGCTGTTTTTT
. | . | TRBJ2-1 | TRBV5-1 | CASSLGGSTYNEQFF | TGCGCCAGCAGCTTGGGCGGCAGCACCTACAATGAGCAGTTCTTC
. | . | TRBJ1-2 | TRBV7-9 | CASSLVEVYGYTF | TGTGCCAGCAGCTTAGTTGAGGTTTATGGCTACACCTTC
. | . | TRBJ2-7 | TRBV28 | CASSPQDNPGTYEQYF | TGTGCCAGCAGTCCCCAGGACAACCCCGGAACCTACGAGCAGTACTTC
. | TRBD1 | TRBJ2-3 | TRBV29-1 | CSVEVTGAGDTQYF | TGCAGCGTTGAAGTGACAGGGGCCGGAGATACGCAGTATTTT
. | . | TRBJ2-7 | TRBV6-5 | CASSYSILRSSYEQYF | TGTGCCAGCAGTTACTCTATCCTCCGCTCCTCCTACGAGCAGTACTTC
. | . | TRBJ2-2 | TRBV10-3 | CASSYLLGELFF | TGTGCCAGCAGTTACCTTTTGGGGGAGCTGTTTTTT
. | TRBD1 | TRBJ1-2 | TRBV10-1 | CASSSGTGSYGYTF | TGCGCCAGCAGCTCCGGGACAGGGTCCTATGGCTACACCTTC
. | . | TRBJ2-6 | TRBV5-1 | CASSLGGVSGANVLTF | TGCGCCAGCAGCTTGGGAGGGGTTTCTGGGGCCAACGTCCTGACTTTC
. | TRBD1 | TRBJ1-6 | TRBV30 | CAWSVRDRRGSPLHF | TGTGCCTGGAGTGTACGGGACAGGAGGGGTTCACCCCTCCACTTT